Sequencing of this T cell receptor beta chain was carried out in a study of blood T cell repertoires in COVID-19 (TCRdb year 2020). In terms of the full investigation: Samples covering the acute and convalescent phases of COVID-19 were provided by collaborators in the United States, Italy and Spain. A de-identified subject ID, COVID-19 status, age in years and sex were almost always included in the sample metadata. Subjects who had been exposed to COVID-19, were actively infected with it, or had recovered from it provided the deeply sampled blood TCRbeta repertoires that made up the dataset. Where available, HLA class I and class II types were obtained from metadata supplied by the sample provider rather than from assay-based typing. The prospective study material was composed of cDNA or gDNA derived from T cells, B-cell-depleted T cells, or PBMCs. The samples were drawn from two sources: the first 160 participants of the ongoing ImmuneRACE study, and about 1,300 subjects contributed by 6 global collaborators. The repertoires were released in a freely available public database intended as a resource for research on the immune response to SARS-CoV-2. Overall study outcomes, separate from this receptor: How much clinical and demographic metadata was included differed by source and by participant, and the metadata was provided uncurated.

The germline V gene encodes CDR1 SGHAT and CDR2 FQNNGV. Deletion took 2 bases off V and 1 base off J, with a span of 21 bases between the germline ends. The CDR3 spans 19 residues, from the cysteine through the phenylalanine. Only the CDR3 DNA is retained, 57 bases long and in frame from the first base. TCRbeta CDR3 regions were amplified from genomic DNA using the immunoSEQ Assay, a bias-controlled multiplex PCR. The authors' pipeline ran thus. Nucleated cell counts per sample were estimated from amplification of reference gene primers within the assay. To quantify the absolute abundance of each unique TCRbeta CDR3 rearrangement, sequence reads were collapsed and filtered. Productive Simpson clonality was computed per sample as the square root of Simpson's diversity index over productive rearrangements. Sourced from immuneACCESS, this table was stored by TCRdb with only in-frame sequences that have V and J called. A share of the clones is absent; for the studies checked, an unresolved V gene accounts for under half, and the remainder has no known explanation. The V and J calls and clone size come from that table; D and trimming were worked out from the DNA. For this sample the table gives roughly 330,000 clones, of which around 83% were detected only once. The ten largest clones represent about 1.2% of the sample.

Collaborating institutions collected whole blood in K2EDTA tubes following their own protocols. Collaborator samples were shipped for TCRbeta analysis as frozen whole blood, isolated PBMCs, or DNA extracted from either sample type. To note about this clone: Its antigen is still unknown. No much larger clonotype is one base removed from it; base qualities were not supplied.

The V gene is TRBV11-2 and the J gene is TRBJ2-1; the D segment could be TRBD2, given 5 matching bases. This receptor was taken from a woman between 50 and 59 years old with acute or convalescent COVID-19. Material: peripheral blood. CDR3 region: CASSLRVYPSGPSYNEQFF. The nucleotides read TGTGCCAGCAGCTTACGCGTCTATCCCAGCGGCCCTTCCTACAATGAGCAGTTCTTC.